This T cell receptor beta chain was recorded in a study of T cell responses to AZD1222 COVID-19 vaccine. Whole-study results and caveats: Spike-specific TCR breadth rose after two AZD1222 doses, and depth rose as well. CD4 TCRs covered the whole spike, strongest at regions 160-218 and 743-854. Among spike-specific TCRs, nearly half reportedly target unmutated variant regions. Donor demographics were predominantly white British with a female majority; clonal diversity may be underestimated.

TCRdb's table, derived via immunoSEQ multiplex PCR, lists solely in-frame clones and lacks some. The sample lists fewer than 150,000 clones; 88% were seen once. This clone was found a few times. As yet, its antigen is unknown. The sequenced sample was peripheral blood, obtained 28 days after the second AZD1222 dose. The clonotype was recovered from an adult who received the AZD1222 COVID-19 vaccine.

CDR3 amino acids: CASRLGTGVGEQYF. DNA of the CDR3: TGTGCCAGCCGACTGGGGACAGGCGTAGGCGAGCAGTACTTC. The V call is TRBV6-5, the J call TRBJ2-7, with 8 bases fitting TRBD1. This CDR3 comprises 14 residues. Germline CDR1 is MNHEY and CDR2 is SVGAGI. Trimming removed 8 bases from V and 6 bases from J; junction bases left unmatched: 12.